The 25 T cell receptor beta chains reported below all come from one sample, sequenced in a study of early T cells in non-severe SARS-CoV-2 infection. Each CDR3 protein gets one entry after TCRdb re-called the 5' RACE reads with MiXCR. The table lists around 26,000 distinct CDR3 sequences, roughly 4.2% of them singletons. Input material: whole blood. The receptors were sampled from an adult who was a healthcare worker with PCR-confirmed SARS-CoV-2 infection or an uninfected control (not recorded which).

CDR3 amino acids: CASSQAIAGSTDTQYF. In nucleotides, the CDR3 is TGCGCCAGCAGCCAAGCTATAGCAGGTAGCACAGATACGCAGTATTTT. This chain joins TRBV4-1 and TRBJ2-3; D uncertain. Deletions cut 1 base from V and 0 bases from J, with 11 bases between. Looked up from germline, CDR1 is MGHRA and CDR2 is YSYEKL. The CDR3 consists of 16 residues.

This clonotype was recorded at least ten times. J is TRBJ1-2 and V is TRBV7-2; no definite D call. Trimming shortened V by 6 bases and J by 0 bases, and 11 bases separated the two germline ends. CDR3 length equals 14 residues. Germline CDR1 reads SGHTA; CDR2 reads FQGNSA. The CDR3 is CASSFLAANYGYTF. The CDR3, as DNA: TGTGCCAGCAGTTTCCTGGCCGCTAACTATGGCTACACCTTC.

This clonotype was seen many times. The V and J genes are TRBV5-6 and TRBJ2-7; TRBD2 agrees at 10 bases. The CDR3 is 15 amino acids. Germline V gives CDR1 SGHDT, CDR2 YYEEEE. V gave up 1 base and J gave up 5 bases; unmatched junction bases: 6. The CDR3 region has the DNA TGTGCCAGCAGCTTGATAAAGCGGGGGGGCGACGAGCAGTACTTC. Protein: CASSLIKRGGDEQYF.

This clonotype was seen at least ten times. V is TRBV29-1 and J is TRBJ2-1; 9 bases match TRBD2. Germline V CDR1 and CDR2: SQVTM, ANQGSEA. There are 14 residues in the CDR3. With 6 bases clipped from V and 4 bases from J, the junction kept 7 bases outside the gene matches. The CDR3 loop is CSVAASGGYNEQFF. The CDR3 DNA reads as TGCAGCGTGGCGGCGAGCGGGGGGTACAATGAGCAGTTCTTC.

This clonotype was recorded at least ten times. The genes are TRBV7-8 and TRBJ2-1, with 8 bases that match TRBD2. V trimming: 4 bases; J trimming: 8 bases; junction bases outside the gene matches: 13. CDR1 SGHVS and CDR2 FQNEAQ come from the germline V gene. The CDR3 runs 16 residues. The CDR3 DNA reads TGTGCCAGCAGCTCATCCGGGGCTAGCGGGCCCCATGAGCAGTTCTTC. Amino acids: CASSSSGASGPHEQFF.

V usage is TRBV6-1 and J usage is TRBJ2-7; possible D gene TRBD2, 6 bases. CDR3 length: 15 amino acids. Germline CDR1 reads MNHNS; CDR2 reads SASEGT. Deletions cut 0 bases from V and 0 bases from J, with 9 bases between. CDR3 sequence reads: CASSEAVTSSYEQYF. CDR3 DNA sequence: TGTGCCAGCAGTGAAGCTGTGACTAGCTCCTACGAGCAGTACTTC.

This clonotype was detected many times. This sequence joins TRBV5-1 and TRBJ2-1; weak D call: TRBD1 (6 bases). CDR3 size: 15 residues. CDR1 and CDR2 from the germline V gene are SGHRS and YFSETQ. V lost 4 bases, J lost 6 bases, and 17 bases lay in between. CDR3 nucleotides: TGCGCCAGCAGCCCCTCAGGGGTAAGATTCAATGAGCAGTTCTTC. This encodes CASSPSGVRFNEQFF.

There are many counts of this clonotype. The CDR3: CASSLREGWTDTQYF. In DNA form, the CDR3 reads TGCGCCAGCAGCTTGCGGGAGGGGTGGACAGATACGCAGTATTTT. The V and J genes are TRBV5-1 and TRBJ2-3; TRBD2 agrees at 8 bases. Germline trimming cut 1 base from V and 3 bases from J; bases unmatched to any gene: 4. From germline, CDR1 is SGHRS and CDR2 YFSETQ. The CDR3 covers 15 residues.

This chain joins TRBV2 and TRBJ2-7, with 8 bases lining up with TRBD1. V shed 4 bases and J 0 bases; nucleotides not matched to a gene: 5. The CDR3 spans 15 residues. Germline V CDR1 and CDR2: SNHLY, FYNNEI. This CDR3 reads CASSGDRQSSYEQYF. As DNA, the CDR3 is TGTGCCAGCAGTGGGGACAGGCAGAGCTCCTACGAGCAGTACTTC.

This clonotype was observed many times. J is TRBJ2-3 and V is TRBV4-1; TRBD2 matches 10 bases. Germline V lookup: CDR1 MGHRA, CDR2 YSYEKL. The junction had 4 bases not matched to a gene; V was cut back by 4 bases and J by 3 bases. CDR3 length: 15 amino acids. This chain's CDR3 is CASSPRAGGTDTQYF. CDR3 bases: TGCGCCAGCAGCCCCAGAGCGGGAGGGACAGATACGCAGTATTTT.

The table lists this clonotype with many counts. The chain joins TRBV12-3 or TRBV12-4 to TRBJ2-4, with D perhaps matching TRBD2 (6 bases). V lost 7 bases to trimming and J lost 1 base, with 17 bases between them. This CDR3 comprises 16 residues. The CDR3: CASNSTGRGAKNIQYF. CDR3 bases: TGTGCCAGCAACTCTACCGGCCGGGGGGCCAAAAACATTCAGTACTTC.

This clonotype was counted many times. CDR3 amino acids: CASSYSGGEPGNTIYF. In DNA form, the CDR3 reads TGTGCCAGCAGTTACTCGGGGGGAGAGCCTGGAAACACCATATATTTT. The chain is built from TRBV6-6 and TRBJ1-3; D is perhaps TRBD1 (5 bases). CDR3 length equals 16 residues. CDR1 is MNHNY, CDR2 SVGAGI, per germline (reference sequence). V lost 0 bases and J lost 2, with 11 bases in between.

The chain combines TRBV6-2 or TRBV6-3 with TRBJ2-7; tentative D call: TRBD1 (7 bases). Germline V gene sequence: CDR1 MNHEY, CDR2 SVGEGT. CDR3 size: 16 residues. The V end lost 8 bases, the J end lost 4 bases, and 24 bases lay between the germline ends. The CDR3 here is CASQRIGGTETYEQYF. CDR3 nucleotide sequence: TGTGCCAGCCAGAGGATAGGAGGGACAGAGACTTACGAGCAGTACTTC.

This clonotype was counted many times. The genes are TRBV5-1 and TRBJ2-7; D is undetermined. This CDR3 has 14 residues. The germline CDR1 and CDR2 sequences are SGHRS and YFSETQ. V lost 2 bases and J lost 0, with 9 bases in between. DNA for the CDR3: TGCGCCAGCAGCTTTGCGGAGCCCTCCTACGAGCAGTACTTC. Translation gives CASSFAEPSYEQYF.

This clonotype was observed at least ten times. V usage is TRBV14 and J usage is TRBJ2-1; 9 bases fit TRBD1. The CDR3 has 13 residues. The V segment lost 4 bases and the J segment 6 bases; nucleotides outside the gene matches: 1. The germline gives CDR1 SGHDN, CDR2 FVKESK. CDR3 nucleotide sequence: TGTGCCAGCAGCCTGGACAGGGGCAATGAGCAGTTCTTC. It translates to CASSLDRGNEQFF.

This clonotype was recorded at least ten times. The J gene is TRBJ2-7, the V gene TRBV27; D is possibly TRBD1 (6 bases). V gave up 4 bases and J gave up 4 bases, with 11 bases separating them. This CDR3 contains 13 residues. Per germline, CDR1 MNHEY and CDR2 SMNVEV (reference sequence). The CDR3 DNA reads as TGTGCCAGCAGTTCGGCAGGGGCTTACGAGCAGTACTTC. As protein: CASSSAGAYEQYF.

This clonotype has ten or more counts. The V gene is TRBV12-3 or TRBV12-4, the J gene TRBJ2-2, with D hard to call. The CDR3 has 12 amino acids. Trimming removed 6 bases at V and 6 bases at J, with 8 bases between. The CDR3 here is CASSSLSGELFF. Here the CDR3 DNA reads TGTGCCAGCAGCAGCCTGTCCGGGGAGCTGTTTTTT.

There are a few counts of this clonotype. J is TRBJ2-2 and V is TRBV7-9, with 7 positions matching TRBD1. The germline CDR1 and CDR2 sequences are SEHNR and FQNEAQ (reference sequence). V gave up 5 bases and J gave up 0 bases; unmatched junction bases: 15. The CDR3 consists of 19 residues. As DNA, the CDR3 is TGTGCCAGCAGCCAAGCAGGCATCAAGGGGGCCGCGAACACCGGGGAGCTGTTTTTT. Amino acid sequence: CASSQAGIKGAANTGELFF.

This clonotype was seen at least ten times. V and J are TRBV29-1 and TRBJ2-1, with D possibly TRBD2 on 5 matching bases. Germline-derived CDR1 and CDR2 are SQVTM and ANQGSEA. V lost 5 bases and J 3 bases, leaving 11 bases between the germline ends. The CDR3 is made up of 13 amino acids. The DNA of the CDR3 is TGCAGCGTTCTACGGGGAAGCTACAATGAGCAGTTCTTC. As protein: CSVLRGSYNEQFF.

The chain combines TRBV14 with TRBJ1-1; 8 bases agree with TRBD1. The CDR3 sequence is 15 residues long. The V and J ends lost 4 bases and 1 base, in that order; junction bases with no gene match: 5. Germline-derived CDR1 and CDR2 are SGHDN and FVKESK. The CDR3 nucleotides are TGTGCCAGCAGCCCGCAGGGGGCGGGGAACACTGAAGCTTTCTTT. Its translation is CASSPQGAGNTEAFF.

Ten or more counts support this clonotype. The chain carries TRBV7-2 and TRBJ2-7; 8 bases fit TRBD1. Germline V CDR1 and CDR2: SGHTA, FQGNSA. The CDR3 covers 12 residues. V lost 4 bases and J lost 10; bases outside the gene matches: 6. CDR3 sequence (DNA): TGTGCCAGCAGCTGGAGGACAGGGAGCCAGTACTTC. Translation gives CASSWRTGSQYF.

This clonotype was counted many times. The J gene is TRBJ2-3, the V gene TRBV2; 7 bases line up with TRBD2. V gave up 10 bases and J gave up 2 bases; unmatched junction bases: 6. Germline-derived CDR1 and CDR2 are SNHLY and FYNNEI. The CDR3 sequence is 13 residues long. In DNA, the CDR3 is TGTGCCACTCAACGGGACTACACAGATACGCAGTATTTT. It encodes CATQRDYTDTQYF.

This clonotype was seen ten or more times. V gene TRBV29-1 combines with J gene TRBJ2-2, with D uncertain. From germline, CDR1 is SQVTM and CDR2 ANQGSEA. V was trimmed by 2 bases and J by 3 bases, leaving 7 bases between them. The CDR3 covers 13 residues. DNA for the CDR3: TGCAGCGTTGAACCGGACGACACCGGGGAGCTGTTTTTT. It codes for CSVEPDDTGELFF.

This clonotype was observed a handful of times. An end of the junction does not agree with germline; a read error may underlie this. V usage is TRBV5-1 and J usage is TRBJ2-6, with a possible D match to TRBD1 (5 bases). This CDR3 spans 14 amino acids. Germline V CDR1 and CDR2: SGHRS, YFSETQ. The CDR3 sequence is CASSLATGANALTF. The CDR3 DNA reads as TGCGCCAGCAGCTTAGCCACTGGGGCCAACGCCCTGACTTTC.

This clonotype has at least ten counts. This chain joins TRBV20-1 and TRBJ2-3; the match to TRBD1 covers 8 bases. Per the germline V gene, CDR1 is DFQATT and CDR2 is SNEGSKA (reference sequence). The CDR3 totals 15 residues. Trimming removed 6 bases from V and 3 bases from J; junction bases left unmatched: 11. CDR3: CSAQSGTGKTDTQYF. Here the CDR3 DNA reads TGCAGTGCCCAAAGTGGGACAGGAAAGACAGATACGCAGTATTTT.